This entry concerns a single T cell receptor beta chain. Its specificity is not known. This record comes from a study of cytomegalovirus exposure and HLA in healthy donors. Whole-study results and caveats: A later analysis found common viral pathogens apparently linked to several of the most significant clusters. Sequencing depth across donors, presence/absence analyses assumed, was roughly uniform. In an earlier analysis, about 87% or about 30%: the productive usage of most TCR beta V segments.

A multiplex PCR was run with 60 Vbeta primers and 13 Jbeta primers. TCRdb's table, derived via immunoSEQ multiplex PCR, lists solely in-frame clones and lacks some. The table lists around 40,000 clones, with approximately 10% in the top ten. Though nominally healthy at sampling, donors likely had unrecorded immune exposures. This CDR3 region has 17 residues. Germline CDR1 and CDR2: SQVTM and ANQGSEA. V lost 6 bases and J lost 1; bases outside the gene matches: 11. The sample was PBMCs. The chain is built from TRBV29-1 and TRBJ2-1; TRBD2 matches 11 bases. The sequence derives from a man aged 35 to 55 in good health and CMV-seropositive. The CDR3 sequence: CSVRPLAGGLSYNEQFF. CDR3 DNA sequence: TGCAGCGTCCGACCTCTAGCGGGAGGACTTTCCTACAATGAGCAGTTCTTC.